The entry below describes one T cell receptor (beta chain). Its antigen is unidentified. CDR1 and CDR2 (germline): SGHNT, YENEEA. V lost 4 bases and J lost 12, with 13 bases in between. CDR3 length equals 12 residues. The data stem from a study of cytomegalovirus exposure and HLA in healthy donors. Overall study: Out of about 190 million T cells, an earlier analysis found 117 million unique TCR beta sequences in total.

Study-level points and caveats: Later analysis suggested links between common viral pathogens and several top significant clusters. Reported findings show TCR beta sequences accurately forecast HLA-A and HLA-B alleles in most subjects.

The PCR used 60 Vbeta and 13 Jbeta primers. Original methodology: Per a later analysis, the number of unique TCR beta chains was roughly 80 million, of which around 9.9 million were shared. TCRdb keeps only in-frame clones here, not all; method: immunoSEQ multiplex PCR. V and J calls and clone size are those listed in that table; D and trimming were worked out from the DNA. This sample yields about 150,000 clones, of which more than 70% are seen a single time; 6.3% belongs to the top ten. The chain carries TRBV11-3 and TRBJ1-5, with D perhaps TRBD1 (5 bases). The sample comprised PBMCs. The source of this sequence is a male donor in good health and CMV-seropositive. CDR3 DNA sequence: TGTGCCAGCAGCTCGGGGGTGGGTCGCCAGCATTTT. Translating gives CASSSGVGRQHF.